The 31 T cell receptor beta chains reported below all come from one sample, sequenced in a study of a mutant IDH1 vaccine in newly diagnosed glioma. The method was immunoSEQ multiplex PCR; TCRdb's version includes in-frame clones alone and lacks a portion of them. The repertoire holds around 100,000 clones, with about nine tenths as singletons. Time point noted: week 11, during vaccination. Each dose of the vaccine consisted of 300 ug of mutant IDH1 20-mer peptide, with topical imiquimod. Antigens of these TCRs are unknown. The sequencing here drew on PBMCs, taken from a glioma patient whose treatment included an IDH1 peptide vaccine. The source is a woman between 45 and 60 years old with glioma.

The chain carries TRBV2 and TRBJ1-3, with TRBD1 identical over 10 bases. V gave up 8 bases and J gave up 2 bases; unmatched junction bases: 3. In germline, CDR1 is SNHLY, CDR2 FYNNEI. The CDR3 is 14 residues long. CDR3 sequence (DNA): TGTGCCAGCCTGGACAGGGGGACTGGAAACACCATATATTTT. Encoded protein: CASLDRGTGNTIYF.

This chain connects TRBV7-9 to TRBJ2-1; TRBD1 is a possible D gene (5 bases). Germline V lookup: CDR1 SEHNR, CDR2 FQNEAQ (reference sequence). Trimming stripped 1 base from V and 2 bases from J, with 9 bases between. This CDR3 region has 15 residues. The CDR3 DNA is TGTGCCAGCAGCTTAGAGGGGTACCCCTACAATGAGCAGTTCTTC. Its protein product is CASSLEGYPYNEQFF.

The chain is built from TRBV5-1 and TRBJ2-7, with TRBD2 identical over 10 bases. Per the germline V gene, CDR1 is SGHRS and CDR2 is YFSETQ. The CDR3 totals 16 residues. J gave up 6 bases and V 4 bases, and 13 bases lay outside the gene matches. Here the CDR3 DNA reads TGCGCCAGCAGCCTCATGGGAGCGGGAGGGCCTGTCGAGCAGTACTTC. Protein product: CASSLMGAGGPVEQYF. The full variable domain, completed using reference TRBV5-1 and TRBJ2-7, is KAGVTQTPRYLIKTRGQQVTLSCSPISGHRSVSWYQQTPGQGLQFLFEYFSETQRNKGNFPGRFSGRQFSNSRSEMNVSTLELGDSALYLCASSLMGAGGPVEQYFGPGTRLTVT.

The V gene is TRBV5-5, the J gene TRBJ2-2; TRBD1 might be the D (5 bases). CDR1 and CDR2 (germline): SGHKS, YYEKEE (reference sequence). Trimming shortened V by 1 base and J by 4 bases, and 11 bases separated the two germline ends. This CDR3 region has 15 residues. This CDR3 reads CASSLRWGGTGELFF. DNA of the CDR3: TGTGCCAGCAGCTTGAGGTGGGGCGGCACCGGGGAGCTGTTTTTT.

The chain recombines TRBV6-1 with TRBJ2-1; D is unresolved. The V gene's germline CDR1 is MNHNS and CDR2 SASEGT. The CDR3 spans 15 residues. V lost 4 bases to trimming and J lost 3 bases, with 13 bases between them. CDR3 protein: CASSGLGEYYNEQFF. CDR3 sequence (DNA): TGTGCCAGCAGTGGACTCGGAGAGTACTACAATGAGCAGTTCTTC.

This rearrangement joins TRBV7-9 to TRBJ1-6; D gene unclear. CDR1 is SEHNR, CDR2 FQNEAQ, per germline (reference sequence). Trimming cost V 5 bases and J 3 bases, with 11 bases left between them. The CDR3 loop spans 15 amino acids. The CDR3 protein is CASSPKEDYNSPLHF. In nucleotides, the CDR3 is TGTGCCAGCAGCCCTAAGGAGGACTATAATTCACCCCTCCACTTT.

This chain joins TRBV19 and TRBJ1-2; perhaps TRBD1 as D (6 bases). The V gene's germline CDR1 is LNHDA and CDR2 SQIVND (reference sequence). Trimming cost V 5 bases and J 4 bases, with 17 bases left between them. The CDR3 contains 15 residues. CDR3 nucleotides: TGTGCCAGTAGTCCGAGACAGGCGCTACTCTATGGCTACACCTTC. This encodes CASSPRQALLYGYTF. The entire variable domain, with the rest obtained from reference TRBV19 and TRBJ1-2, is as follows: DGGITQSPKYLFRKEGQNVTLSCEQNLNHDAMYWYRQDPGQGLRLIYYSQIVNDFQKGDIAEGYSVSREKKESFPLTVTSAQKNPTAFYLCASSPRQALLYGYTFGSGTRLTVV.

This clone was recorded once. J is TRBJ2-7 and V is TRBV6-5; weak D call: TRBD2 (5 bases). The V gene's germline CDR1 is MNHEY and CDR2 SVGAGI. V lost 6 bases to trimming and J lost 4 bases, with 13 bases between them. The CDR3 has 13 amino acids. The CDR3 region has the DNA TGTGCCAGCAGACCCCCGGGAAGATACGAGCAGTACTTC. Translated: CASRPPGRYEQYF.

The chain employs TRBV6-5 and TRBJ2-5; no clear D gene. V was pared by 0 bases and J by 2 bases, with 7 bases between. This CDR3 is built from 14 residues. Germline assignment: CDR1 MNHEY and CDR2 SVGAGI. CDR3 bases: TGTGCCAGCAGTTACTCGGAACAGCAAGAGACCCAGTACTTC. It codes for CASSYSEQQETQYF.

The V gene is TRBV30, the J gene TRBJ2-7, with TRBD1 matching over 8 bases. This CDR3 spans 14 amino acids. Trimming took 5 bases from V and 0 from J; bases not matched to a gene: 6. Germline CDR1 GTSNPN, CDR2 SVGIG (reference sequence). CDR3 nucleotides: TGTGCCTGGGACGGACAGGGACCCTCCTACGAGCAGTACTTC. Protein product: CAWDGQGPSYEQYF.

The chain combines TRBV9 with TRBJ2-2, with 8 bases aligning to TRBD2. The CDR3 spans 16 residues. J gave up 5 bases and V 1 base, and 7 bases lay outside the gene matches. The V gene's germline CDR1 is SGDLS and CDR2 YYNGEE. CDR3 sequence: CASSVYGRARTGELFF. The CDR3, as DNA: TGTGCCAGCAGCGTATACGGGAGGGCCAGAACCGGGGAGCTGTTTTTT.

V is TRBV19 and J is TRBJ2-1, with D perhaps matching TRBD1 (6 bases). Trimming pared 7 bases from V and 1 base from J, leaving 17 bases between. Germline V lookup: CDR1 LNHDA, CDR2 SQIVND (reference sequence). The CDR3 has 16 amino acids. The CDR3 sequence is CASTPDREGSYNEQFF. As DNA, the CDR3 is TGTGCCAGTACCCCGGACAGAGAGGGATCCTACAATGAGCAGTTCTTC.

This chain links TRBV9 with TRBJ1-4, with TRBD1 matching 8 bases. Trimming removed 3 bases from V and 5 bases from J; junction bases left unmatched: 0. The CDR3 sequence is 13 residues long. Germline V gene sequence: CDR1 SGDLS, CDR2 YYNGEE. CDR3 DNA sequence: TGTGCCAGCAGCGGGACAGGGAATGAAAAACTGTTTTTT. This gives the protein CASSGTGNEKLFF.

The V call is TRBV10-3, the J call TRBJ2-7; 10 bases agree with TRBD2. Germline V gives CDR1 ENHRY, CDR2 SYGVKD. This CDR3 region has 15 residues. The J segment lost 4 bases and the V segment lost 6 bases, leaving 9 bases of the junction unmatched. CDR3 region: CAIRASGSGWYEQYF. CDR3 coding DNA: TGTGCCATCAGAGCTAGCGGGAGTGGGTGGTACGAGCAGTACTTC.

This clone occurred a few times. This chain links TRBV6-4 with TRBJ2-3; TRBD2 is a possible D gene (6 bases). The V end was cut by 3 bases, the J end by 4 bases, with 14 bases between. Per the germline V gene, CDR1 is MRHNA and CDR2 is SNTAGT. The CDR3 sequence is 15 residues long. CDR3 in amino acids: CASSEAAGSPDTQYF. As DNA, the CDR3 is TGTGCCAGCAGTGAGGCTGCGGGAAGCCCAGATACGCAGTATTTT.

Here the CDR3 DNA reads TGCGCCAGCAGTCACGGACAGGGGGGAGAGACCCAGTACTTC. As protein: CASSHGQGGETQYF. This chain connects TRBV10-2 to TRBJ2-5; 10 bases match TRBD1. Looked up from germline, CDR1 is WSHSY and CDR2 is SAAADI. Germline trimming cut 5 bases from V and 4 bases from J; bases unmatched to any gene: 4. CDR3 size: 14 residues.

A single count supports this clone. Here the CDR3 DNA reads TGTGCCAGCAGTTTCCGGAGGGCAAACACTGAAGCTTTCTTT. Residues: CASSFRRANTEAFF. The rearrangement uses TRBV6-6 and TRBJ1-1; the D is unclear. This CDR3 comprises 14 residues. Trimming removed 4 bases at V and 2 bases at J, with 11 bases between. Germline CDR1 reads MNHNY; CDR2 reads SVGAGI (reference sequence).

The rearrangement uses TRBV7-9 and TRBJ2-1; D not certain. The CDR3 extends over 12 amino acids. Germline V gives CDR1 SEHNR, CDR2 FQNEAQ (reference sequence). V gave up 5 bases and J gave up 6 bases, with 8 bases separating them. The DNA for the CDR3 is TGTGCCAGCAGCCTGACGGGCAATGAGCAGTTCTTC. Protein: CASSLTGNEQFF. The whole variable domain, filled in from reference TRBV7-9 and TRBJ2-1, reads DTGVSQNPRHKITKRGQNVTFRCDPISEHNRLYWYRQTLGQGPEFLTYFQNEAQLEKSRLLSDRFSAERPKGSFSTLEIQRTEQGDSAMYLCASSLTGNEQFFGPGTRLTVL.

This rearrangement joins TRBV5-1 to TRBJ2-7, with D possibly TRBD1 on 7 matching bases. The germline V and J ends were trimmed by 2 bases and 7 bases, with 13 bases remaining between them. Germline V gives CDR1 SGHRS, CDR2 YFSETQ. The CDR3 length is 13 residues. The CDR3 is CASSFGQAGEQYF. CDR3 DNA: TGCGCCAGCAGCTTTGGACAGGCGGGGGAGCAGTACTTC.

In its sample, this clone was seen once. The chain recombines TRBV6-6 with TRBJ1-5; D is perhaps TRBD1 (6 bases). The CDR3 contains 12 residues. Germline V gene lookup returns CDR1 MNHNY and CDR2 SVGAGI (reference sequence). V was shortened by 10 bases and J by 11 bases, with 18 bases between the two germline ends. The DNA of the CDR3 is TGTGCCACCAGGGGAGGGAGTGGGTCCCAGCATTTT. Protein sequence: CATRGGSGSQHF.

The V call is TRBV29-1, the J call TRBJ2-1; D might be TRBD1 (5 bases). Germline V lookup: CDR1 SQVTM, CDR2 ANQGSEA. The V gene lost 6 bases and the J gene lost 4 bases, with 13 bases spanning the gap. CDR3 size: 13 residues. CDR3 in amino acids: CSVHSQGYNEQFF. DNA of the CDR3: TGCAGCGTCCACTCCCAGGGTTACAATGAGCAGTTCTTC.

In nucleotides, the CDR3 is TGTGCCAGCAGTGGAGCGGGAACCACAGATACGCAGTATTTT. It yields the protein CASSGAGTTDTQYF. This sequence joins TRBV6-5 and TRBJ2-3, with 7 bases that match TRBD2. Germline CDR1 MNHEY, CDR2 SVGAGI. Unmatched junction bases numbered 4, after V lost 5 bases and J lost 2 bases. This CDR3 has 14 amino acids.

The rearrangement links TRBV4-1 to TRBJ1-2; D gene uncertain. This CDR3 comprises 16 residues. With 1 base removed from V and 8 bases from J, the gap between germline ends came to 20 bases. In germline, CDR1 is MGHRA, CDR2 YSYEKL. The CDR3 loop reads CASSQVAGQVGYGYTF. The CDR3 nucleotides read TGCGCCAGCAGCCAAGTCGCCGGGCAGGTGGGTTACGGCTACACCTTC.

This chain connects TRBV5-1 to TRBJ2-1; TRBD1 aligns across 8 bases. With 3 bases clipped from V and 8 bases from J, the junction kept 7 bases outside the gene matches. CDR3 length: 14 residues. In germline, CDR1 is SGHRS, CDR2 YFSETQ. The DNA of the CDR3 is TGCGCCAGCAGCTATGACAGGGGCTTCGATGAGCAGTTCTTC. Residues: CASSYDRGFDEQFF.

The V and J genes are TRBV29-1 and TRBJ2-7; the D gene is possibly TRBD2 (7 bases). V lost 3 bases and J 7 bases, leaving 16 bases between the germline ends. The CDR3 runs 13 residues. Germline V gene lookup returns CDR1 SQVTM and CDR2 ANQGSEA. In nucleotides, the CDR3 is TGCAGCGTTGAGGATGGGGGGGCGCTGGAGCAGTACTTC. This translates into CSVEDGGALEQYF.

The chain combines TRBV9 with TRBJ2-2; D uncertain. This CDR3 comprises 16 residues. Germline V gene sequence: CDR1 SGDLS, CDR2 YYNGEE. The V gene lost 2 bases and the J gene lost 0 bases, with 11 bases spanning the gap. The CDR3 spells CASSVRSQANTGELFF. The CDR3 DNA reads as TGTGCCAGCAGCGTTAGGTCCCAGGCGAACACCGGGGAGCTGTTTTTT.

The chain couples TRBV5-4 to TRBJ2-5; unclear D gene. The J call is in doubt because the DNA end fits TRBJ2-7 better. The germline CDR1 and CDR2 sequences are SGHNT and YYREEE (reference sequence). The CDR3 is 13 residues long. The CDR3 is CASSLASSYEQYF. The CDR3 DNA is TGTGCCAGCAGCTTGGCCTCGTCCTACGAGCAGTACTTC.

This rearrangement joins TRBV29-1 to TRBJ2-2; D unclear. Germline V lookup: CDR1 SQVTM, CDR2 ANQGSEA. Deletions cut 3 bases from V and 1 base from J, with 6 bases between. The CDR3 loop spans 13 amino acids. CDR3 loop: CSVDRMNTGELFF. CDR3 sequence (DNA): TGCAGCGTTGATAGGATGAACACCGGGGAGCTGTTTTTT.

The rearrangement joins TRBV19 to TRBJ2-7; D possibly corresponds to TRBD1 (6 bases). Deletions cut 3 bases from V and 2 bases from J, with 11 bases between. Germline-derived CDR1 and CDR2 are LNHDA and SQIVND (reference sequence). This CDR3 contains 14 residues. Written as DNA, the CDR3 is TGTGCCAGTAGTATGGGGGCCCCTCCCTACGAGCAGTACTTC. The encoded protein is CASSMGAPPYEQYF.

The V gene is TRBV7-9, the J gene TRBJ2-1, with D unclear. The CDR3 loop spans 15 amino acids. CDR1 and CDR2 (germline): SEHNR, FQNEAQ (reference sequence). Trimming left V 1 base short and J 8 bases short, with 15 bases between. DNA for the CDR3: TGTGCCAGCAGCTTAGGGGCCGCTGGGAAAGATGAGCAGTTCTTC. Translation gives CASSLGAAGKDEQFF.

The gene calls are TRBV15 and TRBJ2-1; D perhaps matches TRBD2 (6 bases). Trimming shortened V by 8 bases and J by 5 bases, and 16 bases separated the two germline ends. CDR3 size: 14 residues. Germline CDR1 reads LNHNV; CDR2 reads YYDKDF (reference sequence). The DNA of the CDR3 is TGTGCCACCTCATGGCGGCGGAGGGACAATGAGCAGTTCTTC. Translated, it gives CATSWRRRDNEQFF. The full variable domain, its missing parts supplied by reference TRBV15 and TRBJ2-1, is DAMVIQNPRYQVTQFGKPVTLSCSQTLNHNVMYWYQQKSSQAPKLLFHYYDKDFNNEADTPDNFQSRRPNTSFCFLDIRSPGLGDTAMYLCATSWRRRDNEQFFGPGTRLTVL.